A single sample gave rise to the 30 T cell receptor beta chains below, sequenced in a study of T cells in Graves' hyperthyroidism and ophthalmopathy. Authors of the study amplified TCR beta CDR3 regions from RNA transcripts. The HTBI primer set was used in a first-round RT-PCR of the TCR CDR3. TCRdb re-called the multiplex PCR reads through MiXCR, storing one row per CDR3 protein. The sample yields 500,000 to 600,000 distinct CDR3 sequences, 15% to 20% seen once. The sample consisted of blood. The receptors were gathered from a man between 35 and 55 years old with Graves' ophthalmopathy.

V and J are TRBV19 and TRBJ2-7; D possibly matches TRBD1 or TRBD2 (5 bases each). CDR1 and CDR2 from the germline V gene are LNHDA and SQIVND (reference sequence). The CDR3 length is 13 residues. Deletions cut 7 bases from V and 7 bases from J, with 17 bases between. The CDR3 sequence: CASTRPGLREQYF. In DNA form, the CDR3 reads TGTGCCAGTACTCGGCCGGGGCTGAGGGAGCAGTACTTC.

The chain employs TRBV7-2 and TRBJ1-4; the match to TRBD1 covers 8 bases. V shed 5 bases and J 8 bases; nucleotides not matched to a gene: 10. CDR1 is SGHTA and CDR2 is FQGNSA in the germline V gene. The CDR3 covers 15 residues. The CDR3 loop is CASSQNTRGLEKLFF. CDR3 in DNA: TGTGCCAGCAGCCAGAATACCAGGGGGCTAGAAAAACTGTTTTTT.

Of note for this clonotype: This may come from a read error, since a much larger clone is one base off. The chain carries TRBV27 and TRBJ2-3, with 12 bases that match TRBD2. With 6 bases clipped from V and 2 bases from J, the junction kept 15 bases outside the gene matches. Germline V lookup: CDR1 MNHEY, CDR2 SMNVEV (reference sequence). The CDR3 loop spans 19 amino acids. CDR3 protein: CASSLRVRLAGVVTDTQYF. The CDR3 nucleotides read TGTGCCAGCAGCCTCAGGGTAAGACTAGCGGGAGTGGTCACAGATACGCAGTATTTT.

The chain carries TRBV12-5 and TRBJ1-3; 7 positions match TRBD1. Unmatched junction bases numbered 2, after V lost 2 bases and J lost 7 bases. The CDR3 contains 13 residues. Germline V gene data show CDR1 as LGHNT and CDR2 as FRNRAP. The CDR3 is CASGLTGANTIYF. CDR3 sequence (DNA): TGTGCTAGTGGTTTGACAGGGGCCAACACCATATATTTT.

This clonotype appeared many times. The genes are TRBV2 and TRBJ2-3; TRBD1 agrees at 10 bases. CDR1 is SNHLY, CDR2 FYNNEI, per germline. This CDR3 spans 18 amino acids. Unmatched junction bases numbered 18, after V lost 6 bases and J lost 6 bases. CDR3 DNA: TGTGCCAGCAGGCCTATACTGGGGGACAGGGGTGTCTCGGATACGCAGTATTTT. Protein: CASRPILGDRGVSDTQYF. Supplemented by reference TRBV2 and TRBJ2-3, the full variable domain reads EPEVTQTPSHQVTQMGQEVILRCVPISNHLYFYWYRQILGQKVEFLVSFYNNEISEKSEIFDDQFSVERPDGSNFTLKIRSTKLEDSAMYFCASRPILGDRGVSDTQYFGPGTRLTVL.

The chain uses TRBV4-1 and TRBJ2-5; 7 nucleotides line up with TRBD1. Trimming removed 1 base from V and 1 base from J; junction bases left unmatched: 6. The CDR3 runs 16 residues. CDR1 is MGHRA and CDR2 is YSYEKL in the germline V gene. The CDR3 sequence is CASSQVIGTAQETQYF. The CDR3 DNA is TGCGCCAGCAGCCAAGTTATCGGGACAGCCCAAGAGACCCAGTACTTC.

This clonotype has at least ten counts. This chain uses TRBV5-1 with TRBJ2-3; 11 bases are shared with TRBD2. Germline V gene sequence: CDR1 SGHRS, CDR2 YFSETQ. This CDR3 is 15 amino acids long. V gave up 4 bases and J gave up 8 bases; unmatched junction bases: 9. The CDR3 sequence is CASSRSGGAQATQYF. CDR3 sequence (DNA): TGCGCCAGCAGCCGTAGCGGGGGGGCCCAGGCTACGCAGTATTTT.

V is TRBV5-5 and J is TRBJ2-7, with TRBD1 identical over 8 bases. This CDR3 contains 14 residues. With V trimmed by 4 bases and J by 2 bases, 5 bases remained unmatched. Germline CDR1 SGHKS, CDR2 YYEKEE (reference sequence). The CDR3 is CASSTWTGPYEQYF. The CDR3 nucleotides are TGTGCCAGCAGCACGTGGACAGGGCCCTACGAGCAGTACTTC.

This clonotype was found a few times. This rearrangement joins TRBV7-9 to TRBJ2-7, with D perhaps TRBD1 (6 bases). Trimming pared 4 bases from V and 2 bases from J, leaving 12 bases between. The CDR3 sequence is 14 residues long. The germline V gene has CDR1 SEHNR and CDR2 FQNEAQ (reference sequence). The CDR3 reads CASSSRGKAYEQYF. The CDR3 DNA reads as TGTGCCAGCAGCTCCAGGGGAAAGGCCTACGAGCAGTACTTC.

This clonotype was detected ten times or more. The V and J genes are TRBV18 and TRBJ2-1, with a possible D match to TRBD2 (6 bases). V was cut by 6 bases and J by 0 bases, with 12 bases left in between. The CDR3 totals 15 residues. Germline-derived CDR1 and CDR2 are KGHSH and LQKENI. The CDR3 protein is CASSRERTSYNEQFF. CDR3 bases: TGTGCCAGCTCTCGGGAGCGAACCTCCTACAATGAGCAGTTCTTC. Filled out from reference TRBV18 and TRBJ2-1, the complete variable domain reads NAGVMQNPRHLVRRRGQEARLRCSPMKGHSHVYWYRQLPEEGLKFMVYLQKENIIDESGMPKERFSAEFPKEGPSILRIQQVVRGDSAAYFCASSRERTSYNEQFFGPGTRLTVL.

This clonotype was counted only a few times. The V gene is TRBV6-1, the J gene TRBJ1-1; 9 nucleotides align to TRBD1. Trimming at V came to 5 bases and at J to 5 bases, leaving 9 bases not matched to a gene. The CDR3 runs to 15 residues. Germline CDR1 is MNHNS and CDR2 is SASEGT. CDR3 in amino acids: CASSSNTGGGTEAFF. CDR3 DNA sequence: TGTGCCAGCAGTAGTAACACAGGGGGCGGAACTGAAGCTTTCTTT.

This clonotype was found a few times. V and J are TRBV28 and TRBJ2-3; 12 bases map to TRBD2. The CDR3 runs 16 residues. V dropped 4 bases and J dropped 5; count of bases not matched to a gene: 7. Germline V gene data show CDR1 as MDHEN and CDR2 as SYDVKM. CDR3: CASSSLLAGGLDTQYF. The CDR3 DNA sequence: TGTGCCAGCAGTTCGCTACTAGCGGGAGGATTAGATACGCAGTATTTT.

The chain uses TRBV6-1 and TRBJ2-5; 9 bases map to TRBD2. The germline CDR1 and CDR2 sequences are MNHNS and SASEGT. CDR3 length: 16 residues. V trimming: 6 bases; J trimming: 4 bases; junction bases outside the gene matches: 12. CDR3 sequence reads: CASRKQASGNGETQYF. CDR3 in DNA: TGTGCCAGCAGAAAGCAGGCTAGCGGGAACGGAGAGACCCAGTACTTC.

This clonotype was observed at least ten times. CDR3 nucleotides: TGTGCCAGCAGTATAGGGGAGGCCTACGAGCAGTACTTC. Translated, it gives CASSIGEAYEQYF. The chain combines TRBV12-3 or TRBV12-4 with TRBJ2-7, with D perhaps TRBD2 (6 bases). CDR3 length: 13 residues. The V end was cut by 5 bases, the J end by 2 bases, with 10 bases between.

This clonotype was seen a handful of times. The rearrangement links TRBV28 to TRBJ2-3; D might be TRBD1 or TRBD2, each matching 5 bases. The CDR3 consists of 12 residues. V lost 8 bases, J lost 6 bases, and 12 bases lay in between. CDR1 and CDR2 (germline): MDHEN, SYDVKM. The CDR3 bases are TGTGCCAGCCGGCCAGGGACCGATACGCAGTATTTT. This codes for CASRPGTDTQYF.

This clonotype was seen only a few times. CDR3 nucleotides: TGTGCCAGCAGACCACCGGACAGGGGGAACACTGAAGCTTTCTTT. This translates into CASRPPDRGNTEAFF. The genes are TRBV7-3 and TRBJ1-1; 9 bases align to TRBD1. This CDR3 has 15 residues. Germline V gene data show CDR1 as SGHTA and CDR2 as FQGTGA. V lost 6 bases and J lost 1; bases outside the gene matches: 6.

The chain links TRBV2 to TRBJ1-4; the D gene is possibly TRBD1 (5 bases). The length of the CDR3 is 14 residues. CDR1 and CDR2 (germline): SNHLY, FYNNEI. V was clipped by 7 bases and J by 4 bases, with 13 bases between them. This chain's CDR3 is CASTPGLLNEKLFF. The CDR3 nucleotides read TGTGCCAGCACCCCGGGACTGCTTAATGAAAAACTGTTTTTT.

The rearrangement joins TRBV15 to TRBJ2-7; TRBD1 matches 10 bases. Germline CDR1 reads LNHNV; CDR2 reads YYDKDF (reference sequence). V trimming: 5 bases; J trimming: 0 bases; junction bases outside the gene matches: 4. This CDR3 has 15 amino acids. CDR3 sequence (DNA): TGTGCCACCAGCGGGACAGGGGCGAGCTCCTACGAGCAGTACTTC. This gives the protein CATSGTGASSYEQYF. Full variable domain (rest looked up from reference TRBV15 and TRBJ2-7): DAMVIQNPRYQVTQFGKPVTLSCSQTLNHNVMYWYQQKSSQAPKLLFHYYDKDFNNEADTPDNFQSRRPNTSFCFLDIRSPGLGDTAMYLCATSGTGASSYEQYFGPGTRLTVT.

The CDR3 protein is CSARIGGADTQYF. The DNA of the CDR3 is TGCAGTGCTAGAATCGGGGGCGCAGATACGCAGTATTTT. V and J are TRBV20-1 and TRBJ2-3; D could derive from TRBD1 or TRBD2 (6 bases each). The germline V gene has CDR1 DFQATT and CDR2 SNEGSKA (reference sequence). The CDR3 contains 13 residues. The ends were cut back, 2 bases at V and 4 bases at J, with 10 bases in the middle.

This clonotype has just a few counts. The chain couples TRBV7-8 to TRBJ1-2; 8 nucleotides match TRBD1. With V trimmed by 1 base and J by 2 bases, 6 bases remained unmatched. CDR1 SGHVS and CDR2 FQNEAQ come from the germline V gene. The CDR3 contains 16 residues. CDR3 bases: TGTGCCAGCAGCTTAGGATACCAGGGGGCGAACTATGGCTACACCTTC. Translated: CASSLGYQGANYGYTF.

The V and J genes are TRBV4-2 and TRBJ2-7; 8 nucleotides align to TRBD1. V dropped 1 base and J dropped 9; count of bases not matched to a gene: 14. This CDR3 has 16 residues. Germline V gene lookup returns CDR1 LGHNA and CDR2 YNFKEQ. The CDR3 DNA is TGTGCCAGCAGCCAAGGTCGAGGGCAGGGGGCGCGTCGGCAGTACTTC. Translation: CASSQGRGQGARRQYF.

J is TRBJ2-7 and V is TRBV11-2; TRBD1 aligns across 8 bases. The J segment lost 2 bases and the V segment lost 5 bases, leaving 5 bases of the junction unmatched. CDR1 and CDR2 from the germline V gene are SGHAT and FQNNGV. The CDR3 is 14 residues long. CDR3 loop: CASSPQQGAYEQYF. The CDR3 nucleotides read TGTGCCAGCAGCCCTCAACAGGGGGCCTACGAGCAGTACTTC.

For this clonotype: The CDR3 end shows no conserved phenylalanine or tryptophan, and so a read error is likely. The CDR3 protein is CATSPSGLGETQYL. The CDR3 nucleotides read TGTGCCACCAGTCCTAGCGGCCTGGGAGAGACCCAGTACCTC. This chain joins TRBV24-1 and TRBJ2-5, with TRBD2 matching over 7 bases. This CDR3 contains 14 residues. V lost 6 bases and J lost 4; bases outside the gene matches: 7. The germline V gene encodes CDR1 KGHDR and CDR2 SFDVKD.

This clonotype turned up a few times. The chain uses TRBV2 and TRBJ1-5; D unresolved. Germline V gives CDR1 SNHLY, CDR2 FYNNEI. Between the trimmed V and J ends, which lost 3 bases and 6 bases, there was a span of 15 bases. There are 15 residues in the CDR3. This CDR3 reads CASSDSPSLVQPQHF. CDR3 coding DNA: TGTGCCAGCAGTGATTCGCCCAGCCTGGTTCAGCCCCAGCATTTT. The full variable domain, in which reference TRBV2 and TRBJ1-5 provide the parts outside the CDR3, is EPEVTQTPSHQVTQMGQEVILRCVPISNHLYFYWYRQILGQKVEFLVSFYNNEISEKSEIFDDQFSVERPDGSNFTLKIRSTKLEDSAMYFCASSDSPSLVQPQHFGDGTRLSIL.

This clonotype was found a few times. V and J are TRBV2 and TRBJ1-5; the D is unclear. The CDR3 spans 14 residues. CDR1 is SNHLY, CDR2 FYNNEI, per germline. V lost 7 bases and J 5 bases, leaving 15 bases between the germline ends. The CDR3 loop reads CASTGPGLDQPQHF. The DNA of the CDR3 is TGTGCCAGCACCGGCCCTGGGCTAGATCAGCCCCAGCATTTT.

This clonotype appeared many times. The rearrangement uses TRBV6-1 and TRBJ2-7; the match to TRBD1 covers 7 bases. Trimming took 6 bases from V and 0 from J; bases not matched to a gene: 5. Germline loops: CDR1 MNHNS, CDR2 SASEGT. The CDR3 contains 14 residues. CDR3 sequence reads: CASRETGYSYEQYF. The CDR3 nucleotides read TGTGCCAGCAGGGAGACAGGGTACTCCTACGAGCAGTACTTC.

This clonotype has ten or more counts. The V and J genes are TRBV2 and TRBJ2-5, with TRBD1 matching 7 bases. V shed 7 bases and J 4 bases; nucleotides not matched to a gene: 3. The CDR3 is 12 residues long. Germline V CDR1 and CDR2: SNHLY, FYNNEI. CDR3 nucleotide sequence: TGTGCCAGCAAAAGGACAGGAGAGACCCAGTACTTC. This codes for CASKRTGETQYF.

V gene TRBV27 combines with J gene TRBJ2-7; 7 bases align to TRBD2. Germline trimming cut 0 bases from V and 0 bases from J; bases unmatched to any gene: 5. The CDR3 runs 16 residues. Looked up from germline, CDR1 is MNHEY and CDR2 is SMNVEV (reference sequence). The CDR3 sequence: CASSLSRDYSSYEQYF. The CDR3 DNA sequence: TGTGCCAGCAGTTTATCAAGGGACTATAGCTCCTACGAGCAGTACTTC.

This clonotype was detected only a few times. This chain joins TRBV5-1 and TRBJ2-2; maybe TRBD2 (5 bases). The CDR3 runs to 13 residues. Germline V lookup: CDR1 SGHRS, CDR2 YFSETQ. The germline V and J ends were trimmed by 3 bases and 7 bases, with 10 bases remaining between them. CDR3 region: CASSSGLFGELFF. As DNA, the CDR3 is TGCGCCAGCAGCTCAGGACTGTTCGGGGAGCTGTTTTTT.

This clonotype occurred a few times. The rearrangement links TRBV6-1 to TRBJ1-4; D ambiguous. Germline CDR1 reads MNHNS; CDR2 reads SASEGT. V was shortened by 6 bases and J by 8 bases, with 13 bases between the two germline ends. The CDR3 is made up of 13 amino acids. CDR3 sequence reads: CASRRGEREKLFF. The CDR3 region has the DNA TGTGCCAGCAGACGTGGAGAACGGGAAAAACTGTTTTTT.